A selection of T cell receptor beta chains follows, all from one sample in a study of cytomegalovirus exposure and HLA in healthy donors. Produced via immunoSEQ multiplex PCR; TCRdb's table is partial and in-frame only. The repertoire holds about 210,000 clones, with 80% to 90% as singletons. The sequenced sample consisted of PBMCs. These receptors all come from a man aged 25 to 40 in good health and CMV-seronegative. Both conserved end residues are part of each CDR3. The D gene is left open where the match is weak. Clone size is stated in some rows and not others, as once, few, many or a class when expanded.

j_call,d_call,v_call,cdr3_length,clone_size,cdr3_nt,cdr3_aa
TRBJ1-6,-,TRBV11-2,16,once,TGTGCCAGCAGCTGGACGCCCGGGACTTCGAATTCACCCCTCCACTTT,CASSWTPGTSNSPLHF
TRBJ2-5,TRBD1,TRBV5-1,14,-,TGCGCCAGCAGCTTGCCCAGCAGGGGGGAGACCCAGTACTTC,CASSLPSRGETQYF
TRBJ2-3,-,TRBV15,15,few,TGTGCCACCAGCAGGAGGGGGGGGCCGCCAGATACGCAGTATTTT,CATSRRGGPPDTQYF
TRBJ2-1,-,TRBV9,14,few,TGTGCCAGCAGGGGCCAAAGCTCCTACAATGAGCAGTTCTTC,CASRGQSSYNEQFF
TRBJ2-5,-,TRBV5-1,13,-,TGCGCCAGCTCTGGGAGCGCACAATTGACCCAGTACTTC,CASSGSAQLTQYF
TRBJ1-1,TRBD1,TRBV29-1,16,-,TGCAGCGTACGCACTACCGGGACAGGCATGAACACTGAAGCTTTCTTT,CSVRTTGTGMNTEAFF
TRBJ2-2,-,TRBV28,12,once,TGTGCCAGCAGTGTGACAGCCGGGGAGCTGTTTTTT,CASSVTAGELFF
TRBJ2-7,-,TRBV2,13,-,TGTGCCAGCAGAGTCGAGAGCTCCTACGAGCAGTACTTC,CASRVESSYEQYF
TRBJ2-7,-,TRBV29-1,12,once,TGCAGCGTTGAGGAGGGGAACTACGAGCAGTACTTC,CSVEEGNYEQYF
TRBJ1-5,-,TRBV7-8,16,-,TGTGCCAGCAGCTATTCCCCCTCGGAGGCCGTCCAGCCCCAGCATTTT,CASSYSPSEAVQPQHF
TRBJ1-4,-,TRBV15,13,-,TGTGCCACCAGCAGAGATCACGGGGAAAAACTGTTTTTT,CATSRDHGEKLFF
TRBJ2-1,-,TRBV6-6,12,-,TGTGCCAGCAGCCCAGGGTCCAGGAGGGAGTTCTTC,CASSPGSRREFF
TRBJ2-1,TRBD1,TRBV14,15,-,TGTGCCAGCAGCCCACAGGGGTTGAGGATCTTTGAGCAGTTCTTC,CASSPQGLRIFEQFF
TRBJ1-2,TRBD1,TRBV4-2,15,-,TGTGCCAGCAGCCAAGATAGGGACAGGGGGGATGGCTACACCTTC,CASSQDRDRGDGYTF
TRBJ2-7,TRBD2,TRBV4-3,15,-,TGCGCCAGCAGCCAAGCTAGCGGGGGTTACTACGAGCAGTACTTC,CASSQASGGYYEQYF
TRBJ1-6,TRBD1,TRBV27,13,-,TGTGCCAGCCGGGACAGGGGTTTTTCACCCCTCCACTTT,CASRDRGFSPLHF
TRBJ2-2,TRBD2,TRBV5-6,18,-,TGTGCCAGCAGCTTGATTTTGACTAGCGGGTCGAACACCGGGGAGCTGTTTTTT,CASSLILTSGSNTGELFF
TRBJ2-1,-,TRBV7-6,14,once,TGTGCCAGCAGCTTAGAACGACTAGTCAATGAGCAGTTCTTC,CASSLERLVNEQFF
TRBJ2-7,-,TRBV10-3,12,-,TGTGCCATCAGTGACAGGGTCCACGAGCAGTACTTC,CAISDRVHEQYF
TRBJ2-1,TRBD2,TRBV7-3,14,-,TGTGCCAGCAGCCTCCAAGGACTAGCGGAGCCGCAGTTCTTC,CASSLQGLAEPQFF
TRBJ1-2,-,TRBV7-2,13,-,TGTGCCAGCAGCCTTCAGGGCTTGAGGGGCTACACCTTC,CASSLQGLRGYTF
TRBJ1-5,-,TRBV4-3,15,-,TGCGCCAGCAGCCAAAACGGGGGGAGCAATCAGCCCCAGCATTTT,CASSQNGGSNQPQHF
TRBJ2-3,TRBD2,TRBV19,16,-,TGTGCCAGTACCCCACTAGCGGGGCCTAGCACAGATACGCAGTATTTT,CASTPLAGPSTDTQYF
TRBJ2-1,TRBD1,TRBV6-1,17,once,TGTGCCAGCAGTGAAGGCCGACGGACAGGGACCTACAATGAGCAGTTCTTC,CASSEGRRTGTYNEQFF
TRBJ2-1,-,TRBV7-6,13,-,TGTGCCAGCAGCTTAGCGACGGGTGATGAGCAGTTCTTC,CASSLATGDEQFF
TRBJ1-5,-,TRBV5-5,15,-,TGTGCCAGCAGCTTATCAGGGCTTAGCAATCAGCCCCAGCATTTT,CASSLSGLSNQPQHF
TRBJ1-2,-,TRBV6-5,13,-,TGTGCCAGCAGTTACACCACCCAAGGAGGCCACACCTTC,CASSYTTQGGHTF